Described below is a single TCR beta chain sequence and its context. CDR1 and CDR2 from the germline V gene are MDHEN and SYDVKM. The CDR3 has 17 residues. With 6 bases clipped from V and 1 base from J, the junction kept 6 bases outside the gene matches. The treatment was: about 20 received Ad26.COV2.S at low or high dose, single or two shots; about 5 received placebo; per-sample allocation not given. Each sample was drawn 63 days after the first injection (of vaccine or placebo). This sample is part of a study of Ad26.COV2.S vaccination and SARS-CoV-2 variants. Repertoires were generated with immunoSEQ multiplex PCR, while TCRdb's copy carries only in-frame clones and drops some. Of under 550,000 clones listed, around nine tenths were seen once; the top ten hold more than 9%.

The chain has TRBV28 and TRBJ2-3; 14 bases are shared with TRBD2. The receptor was derived from a person between 18 and 60 years old who received the Ad26.COV2.S COVID-19 vaccine or a placebo. Sequences were derived from peripheral blood, sampled in a trial of Ad26.COV2.S vaccine versus placebo. The CDR3 DNA reads TGTGCCAGCAGACTGGGACTAGCGGGAGTCGGCACAGATACGCAGTATTTT. It codes for CASRLGLAGVGTDTQYF.